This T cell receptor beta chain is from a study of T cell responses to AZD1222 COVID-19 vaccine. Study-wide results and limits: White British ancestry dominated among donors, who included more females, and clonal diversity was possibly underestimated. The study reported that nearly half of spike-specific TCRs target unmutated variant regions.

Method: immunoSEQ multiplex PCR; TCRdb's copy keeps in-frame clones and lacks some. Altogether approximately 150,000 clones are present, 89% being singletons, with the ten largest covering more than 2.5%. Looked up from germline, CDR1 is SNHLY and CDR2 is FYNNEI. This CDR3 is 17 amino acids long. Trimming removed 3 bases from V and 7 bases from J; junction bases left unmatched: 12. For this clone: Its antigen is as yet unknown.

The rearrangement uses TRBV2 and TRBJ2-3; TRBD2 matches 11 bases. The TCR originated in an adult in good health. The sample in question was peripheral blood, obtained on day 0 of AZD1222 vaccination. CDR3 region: CASSEGPPGLAVNTQYF. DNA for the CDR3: TGTGCCAGCAGTGAGGGCCCACCGGGACTAGCGGTAAATACGCAGTATTTT.